Listed here are 25 T cell receptor beta chains from one sample, sequenced in a study of blood T cells in healthy people across ages. Through a sample-barcoded 5' primer and a J-beta primer mix, a second PCR was run for roughly 6 to 11 cycles. TCRdb re-derived calls from the 5' RACE reads in MiXCR, one entry per CDR3 protein. The repertoire holds more than 900,000 distinct CDR3 sequences, with under 35% as singletons. These data also formed part of another study, on T cells of mothers and their children.

The sequenced material came from blood. Receptors were obtained from a woman between 40 and 50 years old in good health.

The chain links TRBV3-1 to TRBJ2-3; the D gene is possibly TRBD1 (5 bases). Germline V gene data show CDR1 as LGHDT and CDR2 as YNNKEL (reference sequence). CDR3 length: 17 residues. Trimming removed 0 bases from V and 2 bases from J, with 15 bases in between. The CDR3 coding sequence is TGTGCCAGCAGCCAAGAGGTCCGACAGTTCTTCACAGATACGCAGTATTTT. Translating gives CASSQEVRQFFTDTQYF.

Notes on this clonotype: This likely comes from a read error, as the CDR3 has no conserved phenylalanine or tryptophan at its end. The J gene is TRBJ2-5, the V gene TRBV3-1; D call uncertain. CDR1 is LGHDT, CDR2 YNNKEL, per germline (reference sequence). The CDR3 contains 15 residues. Trimming left V 3 bases short and J 1 base short, with 12 bases between. CDR3 amino acids: CASSQRLNGQETQYL. DNA of the CDR3: TGTGCCAGCAGCCAGCGGCTGAACGGCCAAGAGACCCAGTACTTG.

The chain combines TRBV28 with TRBJ2-3; D tentatively fits TRBD1 or TRBD2 (5 bases each). Trimming removed 2 bases from V and 2 bases from J, with 11 bases in between. CDR3 size: 15 residues. Germline V gene sequence: CDR1 MDHEN, CDR2 SYDVKM. The CDR3 nucleotides read TGTGCCAGCAGTTTAAACGGGGCATCCACAGATACGCAGTATTTT. Translating gives CASSLNGASTDTQYF.

About this clonotype itself: Possible read error: a much larger clone is one base away. This chain links TRBV29-1 with TRBJ2-7, with D perhaps matching TRBD2 (6 bases). Germline V gene sequence: CDR1 SQVTM, CDR2 ANQGSEA. This CDR3 has 14 residues. V lost 5 bases and J 2 bases, leaving 16 bases between the germline ends. The CDR3 DNA is TGCAGCGTTACTACGGGCGGGACGACCTACGAGCAGTACTTC. Translation gives CSVTTGGTTYEQYF.

This clonotype has a count of ten or more. At one of its ends the junction is not consistent with the germline gene, which may arise from a read error. V is TRBV7-7 and J is TRBJ1-5, with TRBD1 matching 7 bases. The germline V gene encodes CDR1 SSHAT and CDR2 FNYEAQ (reference sequence). The CDR3 has 20 amino acids. The DNA of the CDR3 is TGTGCTAGCAGCTTAGCATCTACGGGACAGCCTTATGATAGCAATCAGCCCCAGCATTTT. This codes for CASSLASTGQPYDSNQPQHF. Drawing the rest from reference TRBV7-7 and TRBJ1-5, the complete variable domain is GAGVSQSPRYKVTKRGQDVTLRCDPISSHATLYWYQQALGQGPEFLTYFNYEAQPDKSGLPSDRFSAERPEGSISTLTIQRTEQRDSAMYRCASSLASTGQPYDSNQPQHFGDGTRLSIL.

As DNA, the CDR3 is TGTGCCAGCAACGAGGGTAATAACAATGAGCAGTTCTTC. This gives the protein CASNEGNNNEQFF. The V call is TRBV27, the J call TRBJ2-1; D may be TRBD2 (5 bases). The CDR3 totals 13 residues. The V gene's germline CDR1 is MNHEY and CDR2 SMNVEV (reference sequence). V lost 7 bases and J 5 bases, leaving 12 bases between the germline ends.

The rearrangement joins TRBV4-1 to TRBJ2-7; TRBD1 is a possible D gene (6 bases). The V and J ends lost 2 bases and 5 bases respectively, with 13 bases between them. CDR1 and CDR2 from the germline V gene are MGHRA and YSYEKL. This CDR3 is built from 14 residues. The CDR3 region has the DNA TGCGCCAGCAGCCAACCGGGACATGACCACGAGCAGTACTTC. This encodes CASSQPGHDHEQYF.

This clonotype was recorded a few times. This rearrangement joins TRBV25-1 to TRBJ1-2; D remains ambiguous. Trimming pared 9 bases from V and 4 bases from J, leaving 21 bases between. The CDR3 is 15 residues long. CDR1 MGHDK and CDR2 SYGVNS come from the germline V gene. In DNA form, the CDR3 reads TGTGCCAGTCAAAAAAAGGAGGCAGAGGGCTATGGCTACACCTTC. This gives the protein CASQKKEAEGYGYTF.

The genes are TRBV28 and TRBJ2-1; the D gene is possibly TRBD2 (5 bases). Germline V CDR1 and CDR2: MDHEN, SYDVKM. CDR3 length: 15 amino acids. Trimming took 5 bases from V and 4 from J, leaving 15 bases between them. The CDR3 nucleotides are TGTGCCAGCAGTCCAAACTTAGCGCTTTACAATGAGCAGTTCTTC. It yields the protein CASSPNLALYNEQFF.

This sequence joins TRBV30 and TRBJ2-7, with TRBD2 matching over 7 bases. The germline V gene encodes CDR1 GTSNPN and CDR2 SVGIG (reference sequence). The CDR3 spans 15 residues. V lost 4 bases, J lost 2 bases, and 11 bases stayed unmatched. This CDR3 reads CAWTSRTREAYEQYF. The CDR3 nucleotides are TGTGCCTGGACGTCTCGGACTAGAGAGGCCTACGAGCAGTACTTC.

This clonotype was seen at least ten times. V gene TRBV9 combines with J gene TRBJ2-1; 10 bases are a match to TRBD2. The germline V gene encodes CDR1 SGDLS and CDR2 YYNGEE. This CDR3 comprises 15 residues. The J segment lost 5 bases and the V segment lost 4 bases, leaving 6 bases of the junction unmatched. CDR3 protein: CASSLAGDANNEQFF. CDR3 coding DNA: TGTGCCAGCAGCCTAGCGGGGGACGCGAACAATGAGCAGTTCTTC.

This clonotype was counted many times. CDR3 residues: CASSLSSVGSEAFF. In DNA form, the CDR3 reads TGCGCCAGCAGCTTGAGTTCCGTGGGCTCTGAAGCTTTCTTT. The rearrangement links TRBV5-1 to TRBJ1-1; D unresolved. V was shortened by 1 base and J by 6 bases, with 13 bases between the two germline ends. This CDR3 has 14 residues. CDR1 SGHRS and CDR2 YFSETQ come from the germline V gene.

V and J are TRBV18 and TRBJ2-3, with D perhaps TRBD1 (6 bases). Looked up from germline, CDR1 is KGHSH and CDR2 is LQKENI. The CDR3 length is 14 residues. V lost 8 bases and J lost 4, with 16 bases in between. CDR3 loop: CASAGQSGADTQYF. CDR3 bases: TGTGCCAGCGCAGGACAGTCTGGGGCAGATACGCAGTATTTT.

Only a few counts were recorded for this clonotype. This chain uses TRBV7-2 with TRBJ2-1; the D is unclear. The germline CDR1 and CDR2 sequences are SGHTA and FQGNSA. Between the trimmed V and J ends, which lost 0 bases and 8 bases, there was a span of 11 bases. This CDR3 contains 14 residues. The CDR3: CASSLALGWDEQFF. The CDR3 nucleotides read TGTGCCAGCAGCTTAGCGCTGGGTTGGGATGAGCAGTTCTTC. Variable domain in full (rest from reference TRBV7-2 and TRBJ2-1): GAGVSQSPSNKVTEKGKDVELRCDPISGHTALYWYRQSLGQGLEFLIYFQGNSAPDKSGLPSDRFSAERTGGSVSTLTIQRTQQEDSAVYLCASSLALGWDEQFFGPGTRLTVL.

The chain links TRBV20-1 to TRBJ1-5; D might be TRBD1 (6 bases). Between the trimmed V and J ends, which lost 6 bases and 6 bases, there was a span of 15 bases. CDR3 length: 13 residues. Germline CDR1 DFQATT, CDR2 SNEGSKA (reference sequence). The CDR3, as DNA: TGCAGTGCATCTGAACAGGGAGGTCAGCCCCAGCATTTT. It translates to CSASEQGGQPQHF.

This clonotype came up a few times. The J gene is TRBJ1-5, the V gene TRBV24-1; TRBD1 might be the D (5 bases). The germline V and J ends were trimmed by 0 bases and 9 bases, with 8 bases remaining between them. This CDR3 has 13 amino acids. Germline CDR1 and CDR2: KGHDR and SFDVKD. The CDR3 protein is CATSDLKGWPQHF. CDR3 nucleotide sequence: TGTGCCACCAGTGATTTGAAGGGGTGGCCCCAGCATTTT.

The CDR3 nucleotides are TGCAGTGCTAGGGGGGCGATTGGCGGGGGGTACAATGAGCAGTTCTTC. Translated, it gives CSARGAIGGGYNEQFF. The chain combines TRBV20-1 with TRBJ2-1; 8 nucleotides align to TRBD2. V shed 3 bases, J shed 4 bases, and the junction held 11 bases outside the gene matches. The CDR3 is 16 amino acids. CDR1 is DFQATT and CDR2 is SNEGSKA in the germline V gene (reference sequence).

This clonotype occurred a few times. A read error may produce the germline difference seen at one junction end. The chain carries TRBV20-1 and TRBJ1-4; TRBD1 aligns across 7 bases. The CDR3 is made up of 14 amino acids. Germline V CDR1 and CDR2: DFQATT, SNEGSKA (reference sequence). For the CDR3, the DNA is TGCAGTGCTAGTGGTAGGGGGCCTAAGAAAAAACGGTTTTTT. This translates into CSASGRGPKKKRFF.

In its sample, this clonotype was seen a few times. This chain joins TRBV19 and TRBJ2-1; 8 bases agree with TRBD2. Germline-derived CDR1 and CDR2 are LNHDA and SQIVND (reference sequence). This CDR3 spans 13 amino acids. The V segment lost 7 bases and the J segment 5 bases; nucleotides outside the gene matches: 4. CDR3 nucleotide sequence: TGTGCCAGTAACAGCGGGGGTCACAATGAGCAGTTCTTC. Translation gives CASNSGGHNEQFF.

This clonotype has more than one count but fewer than ten. This chain joins TRBV5-1 and TRBJ2-2; perhaps D is TRBD1 or TRBD2 (5 bases each). Trimming stripped 1 base from V and 4 bases from J, with 11 bases between. Looked up from germline, CDR1 is SGHRS and CDR2 is YFSETQ. This CDR3 region has 15 residues. CDR3 in DNA: TGCGCCAGCAGCTTGAGAGGGGTTGGCACCGGGGAGCTGTTTTTT. Amino acid sequence: CASSLRGVGTGELFF. Filled out from reference TRBV5-1 and TRBJ2-2, the complete variable domain reads KAGVTQTPRYLIKTRGQQVTLSCSPISGHRSVSWYQQTPGQGLQFLFEYFSETQRNKGNFPGRFSGRQFSNSRSEMNVSTLELGDSALYLCASSLRGVGTGELFFGEGSRLTVL.

Note on this clonotype: This CDR3 is missing its conserved last phenylalanine or tryptophan, likely due to a read error. The chain is built from TRBV7-2 and TRBJ1-6, with 7 positions matching TRBD1. Looked up from germline, CDR1 is SGHTA and CDR2 is FQGNSA. Unmatched junction bases numbered 0, after V lost 2 bases and J lost 5 bases. The CDR3 spans 14 residues. CDR3 DNA sequence: TGTGCCAGCAGCTTAACAGGGGATAATTCACCCCTCCACCTT. Translation: CASSLTGDNSPLHL.

This clonotype was counted at least ten times. V and J are TRBV20-1 and TRBJ2-1; a possible D gene is TRBD1 (6 bases). CDR1 is DFQATT and CDR2 is SNEGSKA in the germline V gene (reference sequence). The CDR3 spans 15 residues. Trimming took off 2 bases at V and 3 bases at J, with 14 bases between the two ends. CDR3: CSARWTARGYNEQFF. The DNA of the CDR3 is TGCAGTGCTAGATGGACAGCGAGGGGCTACAATGAGCAGTTCTTC.

The chain couples TRBV7-6 to TRBJ2-5; TRBD2 matches at 14 bases. The CDR3 covers 16 residues. Germline CDR1 is SGHVS and CDR2 is FNYEAQ. The J segment lost 2 bases and the V segment lost 4 bases, leaving 3 bases of the junction unmatched. The CDR3 sequence is CASSYGTSGGQETQYF. CDR3 nucleotides: TGTGCCAGCAGCTATGGGACTAGCGGGGGACAAGAGACCCAGTACTTC.

This chain connects TRBV27 to TRBJ1-2; TRBD1 matches at 8 bases. CDR3 size: 13 residues. Germline V gene data show CDR1 as MNHEY and CDR2 as SMNVEV (reference sequence). J lost 7 bases, V lost 8 bases, and 9 bases had no gene match. CDR3 in amino acids: CASRDRRVVGYTF. In DNA, the CDR3 is TGTGCCAGCCGGGACAGGAGGGTTGTTGGCTACACCTTC.

In this sample, this clonotype turned up a few times. V and J are TRBV20-1 and TRBJ2-2; 12 bases map to TRBD2. The CDR3 sequence is 17 residues long. V trimming: 0 bases; J trimming: 4 bases; junction bases outside the gene matches: 6. Germline V CDR1 and CDR2: DFQATT, SNEGSKA (reference sequence). CDR3 loop: CSARDPLAGGFTGELFF. The CDR3 DNA reads TGCAGTGCTAGAGACCCCCTAGCGGGGGGGTTCACCGGGGAGCTGTTTTTT.